The 7 T cell receptor beta chains listed next were all sequenced from one sample in a study of shared clonotypes between healthy human individuals. Clones were sequenced by immunoSEQ multiplex PCR, and TCRdb holds only the in-frame ones, with some missing. In the table there are approximately 100,000 clones, more than 65% of which are singletons. The material sequenced was memory CD8+ T cells sorted from blood. Subset reported: CD45RO+ cells pooled with CCR7-negative TemRA cells. Every receptor here comes from a woman aged 25 to 39 in good health.

Worth noting for this clone: At one boundary the junction diverges from the germline segment, which might be a read error. The chain has TRBV10-3 and TRBJ2-5; the D is unclear. The CDR3 has 14 residues. Germline CDR1 and CDR2: ENHRY and SYGVKD. The CDR3 region is CAMTLGPDQETQYF. The CDR3 DNA is TGTGCCATGACCCTTGGGCCCGACCAGGAGACCCAGTACTTC.

This clone has just one count. The chain carries TRBV5-1 and TRBJ2-2; D not certain. In germline, CDR1 is SGHRS, CDR2 YFSETQ. The CDR3 spans 17 residues. V lost 3 bases, J lost 2 bases, and 17 bases lay in between. The CDR3 sequence is CASSWFNEWPNTGELFF. The CDR3 region has the DNA TGCGCCAGCAGCTGGTTCAACGAGTGGCCTAACACCGGGGAGCTGTTTTTT. Filled out from reference TRBV5-1 and TRBJ2-2, the complete variable domain reads KAGVTQTPRYLIKTRGQQVTLSCSPISGHRSVSWYQQTPGQGLQFLFEYFSETQRNKGNFPGRFSGRQFSNSRSEMNVSTLELGDSALYLCASSWFNEWPNTGELFFGEGSRLTVL.

The CDR3 coding sequence is TGTGCCAGCAGTGTTGGGGTTGGCTACACCTTC. Translating gives CASSVGVGYTF. The V gene is TRBV2, the J gene TRBJ1-2; D gene ambiguous. Germline assignment: CDR1 SNHLY and CDR2 FYNNEI. The CDR3 is 11 residues long. The V gene lost 4 bases and the J gene lost 7 bases, with 7 bases spanning the gap.

The rearrangement links TRBV13 to TRBJ2-1, with a weak D call TRBD1 (6 bases). The CDR3 is made up of 15 amino acids. Trimming took 5 bases from V and 7 from J, leaving 18 bases between them. CDR1 is PRHDT and CDR2 is FYEKMQ in the germline V gene (reference sequence). The CDR3 nucleotides read TGTGCCAGCAGCACCCACAGGGCGCTGGGGAATGAGCAGTTCTTC. It codes for CASSTHRALGNEQFF.

This chain joins TRBV2 and TRBJ1-2; perhaps TRBD1 as D (6 bases). Germline V gives CDR1 SNHLY, CDR2 FYNNEI. The V gene lost 5 bases and the J gene lost 0 bases, with 16 bases spanning the gap. This CDR3 comprises 16 residues. The CDR3 nucleotides are TGTGCCAGCAGTCCACTCAGGGAGGGGGCTAACTATGGCTACACCTTC. As protein: CASSPLREGANYGYTF.

This clone was recorded only once. J is TRBJ2-1 and V is TRBV7-6; a possible D gene is TRBD2 (6 bases). The ends were cut back, 2 bases at V and 0 bases at J, with 17 bases in the middle. Looked up from germline, CDR1 is SGHVS and CDR2 is FNYEAQ. This CDR3 is built from 18 residues. The DNA for the CDR3 is TGTGCCAGCAGCTTACCTGCTATGCGGGGTAGCTCCTACAATGAGCAGTTCTTC. Its protein is CASSLPAMRGSSYNEQFF.

The rearrangement joins TRBV29-1 to TRBJ2-7; D might be TRBD1 (5 bases). The CDR3 covers 12 residues. In germline, CDR1 is SQVTM, CDR2 ANQGSEA. V was trimmed by 3 bases and J by 2 bases, leaving 8 bases between them. Here the CDR3 reads CSVEGRAYEQYF. DNA of the CDR3: TGCAGCGTTGAGGGCAGGGCCTACGAGCAGTACTTC.